This TCR beta chain was obtained from a study of human T cells and chemical hapten exposure. Across the study: Enrolled patients were predominantly female and had alopecia areata, totalis or universalis.

V lost 1 base, J lost 0 bases, and 15 bases lay in between. Germline loops: CDR1 LGHDT, CDR2 YNNKEL (reference sequence). The CDR3 length is 17 residues. This clonotype was counted at least ten times. TCRdb reprocessed the RACE reads via MiXCR and lists one record per CDR3 protein. The sample contains about 64,000 distinct CDR3 sequences, 8% to 13% of which appear only once. Time point described: patch test 3, about 24 weeks after DPC sensitization. Indicated treatment: therapeutic diphenylcyclopropenone sensitization with weekly scalp DPC. This clonotype was sampled from a young woman with alopecia areata. Some clones in this sample may be carry-over from other donors' samples. The rearrangement uses TRBV3-1 and TRBJ1-2; D gene unclear. Here the sequenced sample was whole blood, taken in connection with sensitization to the hapten diphenylcyclopropenone (DPC). CDR3 DNA: TGTGCCAGCAGCCAAGGATTAAATCACCGATCTAACTATGGCTACACCTTC. It codes for CASSQGLNHRSNYGYTF.